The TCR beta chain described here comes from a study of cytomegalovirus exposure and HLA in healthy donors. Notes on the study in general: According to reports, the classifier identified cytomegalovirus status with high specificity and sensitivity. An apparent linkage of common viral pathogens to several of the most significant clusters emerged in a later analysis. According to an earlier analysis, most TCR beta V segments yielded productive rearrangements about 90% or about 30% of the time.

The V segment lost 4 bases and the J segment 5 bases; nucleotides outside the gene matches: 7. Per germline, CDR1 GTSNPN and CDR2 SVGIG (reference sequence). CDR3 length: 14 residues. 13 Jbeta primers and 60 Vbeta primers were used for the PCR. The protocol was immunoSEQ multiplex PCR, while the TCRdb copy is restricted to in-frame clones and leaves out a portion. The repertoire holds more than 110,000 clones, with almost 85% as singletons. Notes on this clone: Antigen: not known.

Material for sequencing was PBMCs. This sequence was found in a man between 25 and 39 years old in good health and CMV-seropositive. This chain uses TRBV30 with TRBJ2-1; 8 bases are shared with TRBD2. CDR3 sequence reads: CAWNRAGGNNEQFF. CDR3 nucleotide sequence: TGTGCCTGGAACCGGGCGGGGGGAAACAATGAGCAGTTCTTC.